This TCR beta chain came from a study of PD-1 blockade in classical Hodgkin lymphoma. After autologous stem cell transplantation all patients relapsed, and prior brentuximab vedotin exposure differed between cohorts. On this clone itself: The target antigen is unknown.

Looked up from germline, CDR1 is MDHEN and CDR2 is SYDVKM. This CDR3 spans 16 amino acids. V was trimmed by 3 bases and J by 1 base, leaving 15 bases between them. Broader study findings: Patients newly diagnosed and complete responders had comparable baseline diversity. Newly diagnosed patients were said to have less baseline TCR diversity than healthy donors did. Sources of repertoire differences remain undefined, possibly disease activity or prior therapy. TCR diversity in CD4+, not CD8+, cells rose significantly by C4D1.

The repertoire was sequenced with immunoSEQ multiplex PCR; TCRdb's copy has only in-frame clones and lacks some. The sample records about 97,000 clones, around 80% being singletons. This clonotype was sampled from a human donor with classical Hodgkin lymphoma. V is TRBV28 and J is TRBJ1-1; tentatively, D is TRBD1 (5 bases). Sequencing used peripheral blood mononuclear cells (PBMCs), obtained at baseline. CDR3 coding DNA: TGTGCCAGCAGTTTCATCGGGGCGGTAGGGAACACTGAAGCTTTCTTT. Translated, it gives CASSFIGAVGNTEAFF. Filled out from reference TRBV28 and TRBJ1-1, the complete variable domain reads DVKVTQSSRYLVKRTGEKVFLECVQDMDHENMFWYRQDPGLGLRLIYFSYDVKMKEKGDIPEGYSVSREKKERFSLILESASTNQTSMYLCASSFIGAVGNTEAFFGQGTRLTVV.